The 9 T cell receptor beta chains below come from one sample, sequenced in a study of blood T cell repertoires in COVID-19. Sequencing used immunoSEQ multiplex PCR; TCRdb keeps in-frame clones, though not all of them. This sample has 150,000 or so clones, with 80% found just once. The specimen sequenced was PBMCs or T cells enriched from blood (not recorded which). Every receptor here comes from a woman between 55 and 75 years old who had recovered from COVID-19.

The chain combines TRBV3-1 (or the pseudogene TRBV3-2) with TRBJ1-2; D is possibly TRBD1 (5 bases). Trimming took off 6 bases at V and 7 bases at J, with 18 bases between the two ends. CDR3 length: 14 amino acids. Germline CDR1 LGHDT, CDR2 YNNKEL (reference sequence). This CDR3 reads CASSYRGEQSGYTF. The CDR3 DNA sequence: TGTGCCAGCAGTTACCGGGGGGAGCAAAGTGGCTACACCTTC.

The rearrangement links TRBV12-3 or TRBV12-4 to TRBJ1-2; no firm D call. Trimming shortened V by 7 bases and J by 5 bases, and 8 bases separated the two germline ends. The CDR3 consists of 11 residues. CDR3 amino acids: CASTDRYGYTF. The CDR3 DNA sequence: TGTGCCAGCACTGATAGATATGGCTACACCTTC.

The chain joins TRBV20-1 to TRBJ2-7; D is perhaps TRBD2 (5 bases). The CDR3 has 11 residues. Trimming removed 4 bases at V and 8 bases at J, with 12 bases between. From germline, CDR1 is DFQATT and CDR2 SNEGSKA (reference sequence). CDR3 sequence (DNA): TGCAGTGCTAAGGAGGAACTGAAGCAGTACTTC. It is translated as CSAKEELKQYF.

The rearrangement uses TRBV7-9 and TRBJ2-3; 7 bases align to TRBD1. The V and J ends lost 6 bases and 1 base, in that order; junction bases with no gene match: 7. This CDR3 comprises 15 residues. Per germline, CDR1 SEHNR and CDR2 FQNEAQ (reference sequence). CDR3 loop: CASSSRGQGTDTQYF. In nucleotides, the CDR3 is TGTGCCAGCAGTAGTAGGGGGCAGGGCACAGATACGCAGTATTTT. Using reference TRBV7-9 and TRBJ2-3 for the parts outside the CDR3, the full variable domain is DTGVSQNPRHKITKRGQNVTFRCDPISEHNRLYWYRQTLGQGPEFLTYFQNEAQLEKSRLLSDRFSAERPKGSFSTLEIQRTEQGDSAMYLCASSSRGQGTDTQYFGPGTRLTVL.

The chain recombines TRBV10-2 with TRBJ1-1; D is uncertain. This CDR3 has 13 residues. Looked up from germline, CDR1 is WSHSY and CDR2 is SAAADI. The germline V and J ends were trimmed by 8 bases and 3 bases, with 13 bases remaining between them. The CDR3 sequence: CASGSTRDTEAFF. Written as DNA, the CDR3 is TGCGCCAGCGGGAGTACAAGGGACACTGAAGCTTTCTTT.

This clone has just a few counts. This chain connects TRBV30 to TRBJ2-1, with a tentative D call TRBD2 (6 bases). Deletions cut 4 bases from V and 6 bases from J, with 16 bases between. CDR1 GTSNPN and CDR2 SVGIG come from the germline V gene (reference sequence). The CDR3 runs to 14 residues. CDR3 residues: CAWKTMGGGNEQFF. The CDR3 DNA reads TGTGCCTGGAAGACGATGGGAGGAGGCAATGAGCAGTTCTTC.

This clone was seen only a few times. V is TRBV30 and J is TRBJ1-5, with 8 positions matching TRBD1. Trimming at V came to 2 bases and at J to 6 bases, leaving 9 bases not matched to a gene. The CDR3 is made up of 15 amino acids. Per germline, CDR1 GTSNPN and CDR2 SVGIG (reference sequence). The CDR3 protein is CAWSSGRGPAQPQHF. CDR3 sequence (DNA): TGTGCCTGGAGTTCCGGCAGGGGGCCTGCTCAGCCCCAGCATTTT.

This clone was seen only a few times. This chain links TRBV5-1 with TRBJ1-4; a possible D gene is TRBD1 (6 bases). V lost 0 bases to trimming and J lost 6 bases, with 9 bases between them. This CDR3 is built from 14 residues. In germline, CDR1 is SGHRS, CDR2 YFSETQ. DNA for the CDR3: TGCGCCAGCAGCTTGGCAGGGGCCCATGAAAAACTGTTTTTT. Its translation: CASSLAGAHEKLFF.

The V and J genes are TRBV30 and TRBJ1-2, with 7 bases fitting TRBD1. Germline CDR1 reads GTSNPN; CDR2 reads SVGIG (reference sequence). The CDR3 covers 15 residues. Trimming at V came to 4 bases and at J to 0 bases, leaving 8 bases not matched to a gene. CDR3: CAWTPNQGANYGYTF. The CDR3 nucleotides are TGTGCCTGGACTCCTAATCAGGGGGCTAACTATGGCTACACCTTC.